The rows below give T cell receptor beta chains drawn from one sample of a study of blood T cell repertoires in COVID-19. Produced via immunoSEQ multiplex PCR; TCRdb's table is partial and in-frame only. The data hold tens of thousands of clones, with roughly 96% observed a single time. Sequenced input: peripheral blood. The receptors were sampled from a human donor with active COVID-19. The donor label of this sample is uncertain. Each CDR3 is given with its conserved first and last residue. Fields, in order: V gene, J gene, clone size, D gene, CDR3 DNA, CDR3 protein. A D gene is named only where the DNA matches it firmly. Rows give clone size only sometimes, using once, few, many, or a class for an expanded clone.

V: TRBV5-4; J: TRBJ1-2; size: NA; D: TRBD1; DNA: TGTGCCAGCAGCCTCACAGGGGTTGGGGATCATGGCTACACCTTC; CDR3: CASSLTGVGDHGYTF
V: TRBV6-6; J: TRBJ2-7; size: NA; D: TRBD1; DNA: TGTGCCAGCAGTTACTCGGGACAGGGGAGCGAGCAGTACTTC; CDR3: CASSYSGQGSEQYF
V: TRBV5-4; J: TRBJ2-2; size: once; D: NA; DNA: TGTGCCAGCAGCGCGGACCGGGAGAGGAACACCGGGGAGCTGTTTTTT; CDR3: CASSADRERNTGELFF
V: TRBV4-3; J: TRBJ2-1; size: NA; D: TRBD2; DNA: TGCGCCAGCAGCCAGAGACTAGCGGCAAACTCCTACAATGAGCAGTTCTTC; CDR3: CASSQRLAANSYNEQFF
V: TRBV9; J: TRBJ2-1; size: NA; D: TRBD1; DNA: TGTGCCAGCAGCGTAGGACAGGGACAGCCCAATGAGCAGTTCTTC; CDR3: CASSVGQGQPNEQFF
V: TRBV28; J: TRBJ1-1; size: NA; D: NA; DNA: TGTGCCAGCAGACCTGGGAGGGTCAACACTGAAGCTTTCTTT; CDR3: CASRPGRVNTEAFF
V: TRBV2; J: TRBJ2-7; size: NA; D: TRBD1; DNA: TGTGCCAGCTCCGGACAGGGAAATATCCCTGGAGAGCAGTACTTC; CDR3: CASSGQGNIPGEQYF
V: TRBV5-4; J: TRBJ2-1; size: NA; D: NA; DNA: TGTGCCAGCAGCTTGGTAGGCAGGGACAATGAGCAGTTCTTC; CDR3: CASSLVGRDNEQFF
V: TRBV19; J: TRBJ1-4; size: once; D: NA; DNA: TGTGCCAGTAGTATCCGGACCGCGGGTAATGAAAAACTGTTTTTT; CDR3: CASSIRTAGNEKLFF
V: TRBV29-1; J: TRBJ2-3; size: NA; D: NA; DNA: TGCAGCGTTGATGAGTTTGGTACGCAGTATTTT; CDR3: CSVDEFGTQYF
V: TRBV6-1; J: TRBJ1-1; size: NA; D: NA; DNA: TGTGCCAGCAGTGACCCCGGGGGGCTGAACACTGAAGCTTTCTTT; CDR3: CASSDPGGLNTEAFF
V: TRBV24-1; J: TRBJ2-2; size: once; D: TRBD2; DNA: TGTGCCACCACCAGCGGGAAGAACACCGGGGAGCTGTTTTTT; CDR3: CATTSGKNTGELFF
V: TRBV9; J: TRBJ2-5; size: NA; D: NA; DNA: TGTGCCAGCAGCGCCCGGAGGGGAATCCAAGAGACCCAGTACTTC; CDR3: CASSARRGIQETQYF
V: TRBV5-1; J: TRBJ2-7; size: NA; D: TRBD1; DNA: TGCGCCAGCAGCTTGGGGGGACAGGGGGCCTACGAGCAGTACTTC; CDR3: CASSLGGQGAYEQYF
V: TRBV5-1; J: TRBJ2-1; size: once; D: TRBD2; DNA: TGCGCCAGCAGCGCCCCCGGGACTAGCGGGACCCAACACACCTCTTACAATGAGCAGTTCTTC; CDR3: CASSAPGTSGTQHTSYNEQFF
V: TRBV11-2; J: TRBJ2-5; size: NA; D: TRBD2; DNA: TGTGCCAGCAGCTTAGGGGGGGGGTTGTACCAAGAGACCCAGTACTTC; CDR3: CASSLGGGLYQETQYF
V: TRBV7-2; J: TRBJ1-5; size: NA; D: TRBD1; DNA: TGTGCCAGCAGCTTAACAGGGGTAAATCAGCCCCAGCATTTT; CDR3: CASSLTGVNQPQHF
V: TRBV28; J: TRBJ2-7; size: NA; D: TRBD1; DNA: TGTGCCAGCAGTCCGTGGACAGGCGAGCAGTACTTC; CDR3: CASSPWTGEQYF
V: TRBV28; J: TRBJ2-7; size: NA; D: TRBD1; DNA: TGTGCCAGCAGTGAGACAGGGGGCGCCTCCTACGAGCAGTACTTC; CDR3: CASSETGGASYEQYF
V: TRBV3-1/TRBV3-2; J: TRBJ1-2; size: NA; D: TRBD1; DNA: TGTGCCAGCAGCCCCGGACAGGGGGCAGGGGGCTACACCTTC; CDR3: CASSPGQGAGGYTF
V: TRBV5-1; J: TRBJ2-2; size: NA; D: TRBD1; DNA: TGCGCCAGCAGCTCGGGACAGGGGCCCGGGGAGCTGTTTTTT; CDR3: CASSSGQGPGELFF
V: TRBV19; J: TRBJ2-7; size: NA; D: TRBD2; DNA: TGTGCCAGTAGGGGGTTGACTAGCGGGAGCTCCTACGAGCAGTACTTC; CDR3: CASRGLTSGSSYEQYF
V: TRBV7-6; J: TRBJ2-2; size: NA; D: TRBD2; DNA: TGTGCCAGCAGCTTAGCGGGAGGGTCCACCGGGGAGCTGTTTTTT; CDR3: CASSLAGGSTGELFF
V: TRBV27; J: TRBJ1-6; size: NA; D: TRBD1; DNA: TGTGCCAGCACCAAACGGGACAGTTTATTAAGCTCCTATAATTCACCCCTCCACTTT; CDR3: CASTKRDSLLSSYNSPLHF
V: TRBV12-3/TRBV12-4; J: TRBJ2-7; size: NA; D: NA; DNA: TGTGCCAGCAGTCCGAACAGCTTCGGCGAGCAGTACTTC; CDR3: CASSPNSFGEQYF
V: TRBV29-1; J: TRBJ1-1; size: NA; D: NA; DNA: TGCAGCGTTAGTCGAGGGGGGGCGGGCACTGAAGCTTTCTTT; CDR3: CSVSRGGAGTEAFF
V: TRBV2; J: TRBJ1-4; size: NA; D: NA; DNA: TGTGCCAGCAGCGTGGACAGAGGCGATGAAAAACTGTTTTTT; CDR3: CASSVDRGDEKLFF